This T cell receptor (beta chain) was retrieved from a study of siplizumab effects on memory and regulatory T cells. The germline V gene encodes CDR1 LNHDA and CDR2 SQIVND (reference sequence). V was pared by 7 bases and J by 5 bases, with 17 bases between. The CDR3 consists of 14 residues. General study results and limits: In controls, 26.9% of mappable alloreactive CD4+ clones were Treg-derived on average, versus roughly 69% with siplizumab. Naive T cells looked more diverse than memory cells, and they looked like major contributors to the alloresponse. Roughly 80-96% of proliferating CD4+ or CD8+ clones lacked an assignable naive or memory phenotype.

Per individual sample, 100,000 or so TCR templates were assayed. Sequenced by immunoSEQ multiplex PCR; TCRdb stores in-frame clones only, minus some. The repertoire holds around 87,000 clones, with just under 90% as singletons. This clone has only one observation. No antigen is known for it. The chain combines TRBV19 with TRBJ1-2; D gene unclear. The sequencing input was CD4+ T cells sorted from blood. The TCR sequence derives from a human donor in good health. CDR3 DNA sequence: TGTGCCAGTACTAAAATCTCGGTGACTTATGGCTACACCTTC. Residues: CASTKISVTYGYTF.